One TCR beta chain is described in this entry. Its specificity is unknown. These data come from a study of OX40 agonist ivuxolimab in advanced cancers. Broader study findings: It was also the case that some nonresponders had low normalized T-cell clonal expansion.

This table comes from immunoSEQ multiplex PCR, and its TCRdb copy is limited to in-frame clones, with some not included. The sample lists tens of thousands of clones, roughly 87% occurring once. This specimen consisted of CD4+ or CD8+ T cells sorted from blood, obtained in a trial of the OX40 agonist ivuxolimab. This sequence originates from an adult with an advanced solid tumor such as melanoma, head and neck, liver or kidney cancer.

In DNA, the CDR3 is TGTGCCAGCAGTGCATACAGGGGAGGCGGTGAAAAACTGTTTTTT. It codes for CASSAYRGGGEKLFF. The chain joins TRBV6-1 to TRBJ1-4; 7 bases map to TRBD1. V shed 4 bases, J shed 7 bases, and the junction held 9 bases outside the gene matches. Looked up from germline, CDR1 is MNHNS and CDR2 is SASEGT. The CDR3 consists of 15 residues.